A selection of T cell receptor beta chains follows, all from one sample in a study of blood T cell repertoires in COVID-19. Here immunoSEQ multiplex PCR was the method, and the copy in TCRdb shows in-frame clones only, minus some. The data hold 100,000 to 150,000 clones, with 70% to 90% observed a single time. The material sequenced was peripheral blood. The receptor source for this set is a man over 45 with acute or convalescent COVID-19. CDR3s include the opening cysteine and the closing phenylalanine or tryptophan. A D gene is named only where the DNA matches it firmly. For some rows the clone size is stated as once, few or many, or as a class when expanded; others skip it.

size	V	D	J	CDR3	DNA
.	TRBV29-1	.	TRBJ1-1	CSVAPGGEEAFF	TGCAGCGTTGCCCCCGGCGGGGAGGAAGCTTTCTTT
few	TRBV18	TRBD1	TRBJ1-5	CASSSEQGANQPQHF	TGTGCCAGCTCATCAGAACAGGGGGCCAATCAGCCCCAGCATTTT
many	TRBV5-1	TRBD2	TRBJ2-2	CASSLASGRGELFF	TGCGCCAGCAGCTTGGCCAGCGGGAGAGGGGAGCTGTTTTTT
.	TRBV5-4	.	TRBJ2-7	CASSSAGPYEQYF	TGTGCCAGCAGCTCCGCAGGCCCCTACGAGCAGTACTTC
once	TRBV29-1	TRBD1	TRBJ2-7	CSALGQGSYEQYF	TGCAGCGCCCTGGGACAGGGGAGTTACGAGCAGTACTTC
few	TRBV5-4	.	TRBJ2-7	CASSRDQQGKQYF	TGTGCCAGCAGCCGAGATCAACAGGGAAAACAGTACTTC
.	TRBV19	.	TRBJ1-1	CASSTQANTEAFF	TGTGCCAGTAGTACACAGGCGAACACTGAAGCTTTCTTT
.	TRBV10-3	TRBD1	TRBJ2-6	CAISEGDRTGANVLTF	TGTGCCATCAGTGAGGGGGACAGGACTGGGGCCAACGTCCTGACTTTC
.	TRBV6-1	TRBD1	TRBJ1-6	CASSERHRSGTGYSPLHF	TGTGCCAGCAGTGAACGTCACCGATCCGGGACAGGGTATTCACCCCTCCACTTT
.	TRBV14	.	TRBJ2-5	CASSQVYKETQYF	TGTGCCAGCAGCCAAGTCTATAAAGAGACCCAGTACTTC
.	TRBV12-3/TRBV12-4	.	TRBJ1-2	CASTGADGYTF	TGTGCCAGCACAGGGGCGGATGGCTACACCTTC
.	TRBV18	TRBD2	TRBJ2-1	CASSPSPLAGRRMYNEQFF	TGTGCCAGCTCACCCTCACCCCTAGCGGGGCGTAGGATGTACAATGAGCAGTTCTTC
.	TRBV11-2	.	TRBJ1-6	CASSPGGPLHF	TGTGCCAGCAGCCCGGGTGGACCCCTCCACTTT
.	TRBV7-7	TRBD1	TRBJ2-5	CASRPDRGAETQYF	TGTGCCAGCAGACCGGACAGGGGCGCTGAGACCCAGTACTTC
.	TRBV18	TRBD1	TRBJ1-2	CASSPAGTGEDGYTF	TGTGCCAGCTCACCAGCCGGGACAGGGGAAGATGGCTACACCTTC
.	TRBV11-2	TRBD1	TRBJ1-1	CASSLGTGFEAFF	TGTGCCAGCAGCTTAGGGACAGGGTTTGAAGCTTTCTTT
few	TRBV7-2	.	TRBJ2-7	CASSLIGGSPTYEQYF	TGTGCCAGCAGCTTAATAGGTGGGAGCCCCACCTACGAGCAGTACTTC
once	TRBV7-9	TRBD1	TRBJ1-2	CASRPQGAYGYTF	TGTGCCAGCAGGCCTCAGGGGGCCTATGGCTACACCTTC
.	TRBV11-2	TRBD2	TRBJ2-3	CASSPASRSGKTDTQYF	TGTGCCAGCAGCCCCGCCTCGCGTAGCGGGAAAACAGATACGCAGTATTTT
.	TRBV10-1	TRBD2	TRBJ2-1	CASTKDLAGSSEQFF	TGCGCCAGCACAAAGGACCTAGCGGGAAGTAGTGAGCAGTTCTTC
.	TRBV7-6	.	TRBJ2-5	CASSLGGTPPQYF	TGTGCCAGCAGCTTAGGCGGGACCCCTCCCCAGTACTTC
.	TRBV18	.	TRBJ2-3	CASSRVQGSTDTQYF	TGTGCCAGCTCACGGGTCCAGGGGAGCACAGATACGCAGTATTTT
few	TRBV19	TRBD2	TRBJ2-7	CASSVQPGLAGGEQYF	TGTGCCAGTAGTGTACAACCCGGACTAGCGGGAGGAGAGCAGTACTTC
once	TRBV2	TRBD2	TRBJ2-3	CASSEGLAGTDTQYF	TGTGCCAGCAGTGAGGGTCTAGCGGGGACAGATACGCAGTATTTT
.	TRBV7-8	.	TRBJ2-5	CASTEQAIQETQYF	TGTGCCAGCACCGAACAGGCCATTCAAGAGACCCAGTACTTC
.	TRBV3-1/TRBV3-2	.	TRBJ1-1	CASSRQGVDTEAFF	TGTGCCAGCAGCCGACAAGGGGTGGACACTGAAGCTTTCTTT
.	TRBV10-1	TRBD1	TRBJ2-2	CATWDRGTGELFF	TGCGCCACCTGGGACAGGGGGACCGGGGAGCTGTTTTTT
.	TRBV15	.	TRBJ1-5	CATSRDRGLFAQHF	TGTGCCACCAGCAGAGACAGGGGTTTGTTCGCCCAGCATTTT
.	TRBV9	.	TRBJ2-1	CASSVGARWTNEQFF	TGTGCCAGCAGCGTAGGGGCTAGGTGGACTAATGAGCAGTTCTTC
.	TRBV7-2	.	TRBJ1-5	CASSTQGGANQPQHF	TGTGCCAGCAGCACCCAAGGAGGAGCCAATCAGCCCCAGCATTTT
.	TRBV30	TRBD2	TRBJ2-2	CAWSVSPSGRGLAGELFF	TGTGCCTGGAGTGTATCTCCTAGCGGGAGGGGTTTGGCCGGGGAGCTGTTTTTT
.	TRBV6-6	TRBD1	TRBJ2-7	CASSYSGTGTYEQYF	TGTGCCAGCAGTTACTCGGGGACAGGGACCTACGAGCAGTACTTC
.	TRBV13	TRBD1	TRBJ2-3	CASSTTGGLGDTQYF	TGTGCCAGCAGCACTACAGGGGGCCTGGGAGATACGCAGTATTTT
.	TRBV12-2	.	TRBJ2-4	CASRLSEHPRAKNIQYF	TGTGCAAGTCGCTTATCCGAGCACCCGAGGGCCAAAAACATTCAGTACTTC
.	TRBV27	.	TRBJ2-5	CASSGDGETQYF	TGTGCCAGCAGCGGAGACGGGGAGACCCAGTACTTC
.	TRBV7-9	.	TRBJ1-1	CASSLVSLMNTEAFF	TGTGCCAGCAGCTTAGTATCACTAATGAACACTGAAGCTTTCTTT
.	TRBV29-1	.	TRBJ1-3	CSVEGGLGNTIYF	TGCAGCGTCGAAGGGGGGCTCGGAAACACCATATATTTT
.	TRBV9	TRBD2	TRBJ2-5	CASSKTGTSRQETQYF	TGTGCCAGCAGCAAAACGGGGACTAGCCGACAAGAGACCCAGTACTTC
.	TRBV27	.	TRBJ1-1	CASSEGNTEAFF	TGTGCCAGCAGTGAGGGAAACACTGAAGCTTTCTTT
.	TRBV18	.	TRBJ2-7	CASSPEGHEQYF	TGTGCCAGCTCACCCGAGGGCCACGAGCAGTACTTC
.	TRBV18	.	TRBJ1-3	CASSPLAAEGNTIYF	TGTGCCAGCTCACCACTCGCCGCCGAGGGAAACACCATATATTTT
.	TRBV6-2/TRBV6-3	TRBD1	TRBJ1-1	CASSPRPGQATNTEAFF	TGTGCCAGCAGTCCCCGCCCGGGACAGGCGACGAACACTGAAGCTTTCTTT
.	TRBV15	.	TRBJ2-7	CATSRVAGTPRGEQYF	TGTGCCACCAGCAGAGTCGCCGGGACTCCTCGAGGGGAGCAGTACTTC
.	TRBV19	.	TRBJ1-5	CASSTQGNGNQPQHF	TGTGCCAGTAGTACTCAGGGAAATGGCAATCAGCCCCAGCATTTT
.	TRBV5-1	.	TRBJ1-2	CASSFAPGDYGYTF	TGCGCCAGCAGCTTTGCCCCGGGGGACTATGGCTACACCTTC
few	TRBV4-3	.	TRBJ1-2	CASSWRDPSIGGYTF	TGCGCCAGCAGCTGGCGGGACCCATCAATAGGGGGCTACACCTTC
.	TRBV5-4	.	TRBJ1-3	CASSLDRSGNTIYF	TGTGCCAGCAGCTTGGACAGATCTGGAAACACCATATATTTT
.	TRBV19	.	TRBJ1-6	CASSITELLGNSPLHF	TGTGCCAGTAGTATAACAGAACTTCTCGGAAATTCACCCCTCCACTTT
few	TRBV5-1	.	TRBJ1-5	CASSLEVRVIQPQHF	TGCGCCAGCAGCTTGGAGGTACGGGTAATACAGCCCCAGCATTTT
.	TRBV5-1	.	TRBJ2-1	CASRGAAEQFF	TGCGCCAGCAGGGGAGCGGCCGAGCAGTTCTTC
.	TRBV30	TRBD1	TRBJ2-7	CAWTRGTGGSYEQYF	TGTGCCTGGACCCGAGGAACAGGGGGCTCCTACGAGCAGTACTTC
.	TRBV6-5	TRBD2	TRBJ2-7	CASTMLAGGSYEQYF	TGTGCCAGCACTATGCTAGCGGGAGGCTCCTACGAGCAGTACTTC
.	TRBV27	TRBD2	TRBJ2-1	CASSLAGVGNEQFF	TGTGCCAGCAGTTTAGCGGGAGTCGGAAATGAGCAGTTCTTC
.	TRBV4-1	TRBD1	TRBJ1-1	CASSQDRTGSAGYTFF	TGCGCCAGCAGCCAAGATAGGACAGGGAGTGCGGGATATACTTTCTTT
.	TRBV11-3	.	TRBJ2-1	CASSSTGVSYNEQFF	TGTGCCAGCAGCTCTACAGGAGTCTCCTACAATGAGCAGTTCTTC
.	TRBV18	.	TRBJ1-2	CASSPSQEAGYTF	TGTGCCAGCTCACCGTCCCAGGAGGCTGGCTACACCTTC
.	TRBV24-1	.	TRBJ1-1	CATSESRGTEAFF	TGTGCCACCAGTGAAAGTAGAGGGACTGAAGCTTTCTTT